This T cell receptor (beta chain) stems from a study of T cell responses to AZD1222 COVID-19 vaccine. The CDR3 runs 16 residues. Germline V CDR1 and CDR2: LNHDA, SQIVND (reference sequence). Losses at the gene ends were 9 bases for V and 0 bases for J; bases not matched to a gene: 12. The assay was immunoSEQ multiplex PCR, and TCRdb's table has in-frame clones only and misses some. The sample yields about 100,000 clones, around nine tenths seen once. This sequence originates from an adult who received the AZD1222 COVID-19 vaccine. The chain employs TRBV19 and TRBJ2-7; 9 bases fit TRBD1. This specimen was peripheral blood, taken 28 days after the second AZD1222 dose. CDR3 in amino acids: CASLGQGPESSYEQYF. CDR3 in DNA: TGTGCCAGCCTAGGACAGGGGCCCGAAAGCTCCTACGAGCAGTACTTC.